This TCR beta chain was captured by sequencing in a study of T-cell memory formation after mild COVID-19. In the study overall: TCR clusters were mostly donor specific.

This CDR3 is built from 12 residues. V was pared by 5 bases and J by 9 bases, with 14 bases between. CDR1 is SGHVS and CDR2 is FNYEAQ in the germline V gene. TCRdb re-called the 5' RACE reads through MiXCR, storing one row per CDR3 protein. The sample holds fewer than 700,000 distinct CDR3 sequences; 20% to 25% are singletons and the top ten take approximately 8%. Findings of the study overall: The appearance of some responding clones in pre-infection memory suggested that cross-reactive memory joined.

The sample holds a few counts of this clonotype. The target antigen is unknown. The rearrangement joins TRBV7-6 to TRBJ2-7, with D possibly TRBD2 on 6 matching bases. This TCR derives from an adult woman who had mild COVID-19 (a few samples of this study predate the infection). Cell type and time point are not known. The source material was PBMCs or a T cell subset sorted from them (not recorded which). The DNA for the CDR3 is TGTGCCAGCAGCCCCGCGGGATCGATGCAGTACTTC. Protein product: CASSPAGSMQYF.